This T cell receptor beta chain was recovered during a study of shared clonotypes between healthy human individuals. Germline assignment: CDR1 MDHEN and CDR2 SYDVKM. V was pared by 6 bases and J by 3 bases, with 11 bases of the junction left unmatched. The CDR3 extends over 17 amino acids. This clone has only one observation. Antigen unknown. Data came from immunoSEQ multiplex PCR; TCRdb stores just in-frame clones and leaves some out. The data show 2 million to 2.5 million clones, with around 92% seen just once and about 0.41% held by the top ten. Broader study findings: Rarefaction showed that sequencing of sorted subsets was incomplete (despite large depth). Generation probabilities of non-shared clonotypes were lower (relative to those shared by all four donors). Compared with memory subsets, naive subsets generally had larger estimated richness.

Sequencing used naive CD4+ T cells from PBMCs. The subset here: CD45RA+ positively selected. V and J are TRBV28 and TRBJ2-5; TRBD1 matches 12 bases. This sequence originates from a man in his late teens or twenties in good health. Some clones in this sample may be carry-over from other donors' samples. The CDR3 loop is CASSRPGTGGLKETQYF. For the CDR3, the DNA is TGTGCCAGCAGCCGGCCCGGGACAGGGGGCTTGAAAGAGACCCAGTACTTC.